The 18 T cell receptor beta chains presented below share a single source sample, sequenced in a study of blood T cell repertoires in COVID-19. Some clones are missing from TCRdb's copy, which holds only in-frame ones; the method was immunoSEQ multiplex PCR. Among approximately 100,000 clones listed, about 87% were seen once. Material: peripheral blood. The receptors were sampled from a man in his forties or fifties with acute or convalescent COVID-19.

The chain is built from TRBV6-5 and TRBJ2-5; D gene ambiguous. V was clipped by 6 bases and J by 2 bases, with 4 bases between them. Germline V gene lookup returns CDR1 MNHEY and CDR2 SVGAGI. This CDR3 is 11 amino acids long. Here the CDR3 reads CASRRQETQYF. CDR3 nucleotides: TGTGCCAGCAGGCGTCAAGAGACCCAGTACTTC.

This rearrangement joins TRBV5-6 to TRBJ2-7; the D gene is possibly TRBD2 (6 bases). Germline lookup yields CDR1 SGHDT and CDR2 YYEEEE. V dropped 0 bases and J dropped 5 bases, with 18 bases sitting between them. There are 16 residues in the CDR3. Written as DNA, the CDR3 is TGTGCCAGCAGCTTGGTAGGGGACTCCAGGACCCACGAGCAGTACTTC. It encodes CASSLVGDSRTHEQYF.

The chain combines TRBV27 with TRBJ2-5; D unclear. CDR1 is MNHEY, CDR2 SMNVEV, per germline (reference sequence). The CDR3 contains 16 residues. V dropped 5 bases and J dropped 1 base, with 17 bases sitting between them. CDR3 nucleotides: TGTGCCAGCAGTCCTCTGGTGGGCAACTTCCAAGAGACCCAGTACTTC. Protein product: CASSPLVGNFQETQYF.

This clone has only a few counts. The CDR3 nucleotides are TGCAAATGCAGGGCAAAGGCTTTCTTT. Its protein is CKCRAKAFF. This chain joins TRBV20-1 and TRBJ1-1; possible D gene TRBD1, 5 bases. The CDR3 spans 9 residues. Germline V lookup: CDR1 DFQATT, CDR2 SNEGSKA (reference sequence).

This clone has a handful of counts. The chain is built from TRBV9 and TRBJ2-1; 13 bases match TRBD2. V gave up 0 bases and J gave up 9 bases; unmatched junction bases: 6. The CDR3 totals 16 residues. Germline assignment: CDR1 SGDLS and CDR2 YYNGEE. DNA of the CDR3: TGTGCCAGCAGCGTAGCCGGGACTAGCGGGAATCTTGAGCAGTTCTTC. It is translated as CASSVAGTSGNLEQFF.

This chain connects TRBV4-2 to TRBJ2-7, with 12 bases lining up with TRBD2. This CDR3 region has 15 residues. Looked up from germline, CDR1 is LGHNA and CDR2 is YNFKEQ. V lost 0 bases and J lost 4; bases outside the gene matches: 1. CDR3 DNA: TGTGCCAGCAGCCAAGATCTAGCGGGAGGGTACGAGCAGTACTTC. Encoded protein: CASSQDLAGGYEQYF.

V is TRBV12-5 and J is TRBJ2-1; 8 bases match TRBD1. Trimming took 4 bases from V and 9 from J; bases not matched to a gene: 2. CDR3 length: 12 residues. CDR1 LGHNT and CDR2 FRNRAP come from the germline V gene. The CDR3 DNA reads as TGTGCTAGTGGTTGGACAGGGAGTGAGCAGTTCTTC. This sequence encodes CASGWTGSEQFF.

This clone was counted once. The chain uses TRBV6-6 and TRBJ2-3; 10 bases map to TRBD2. J lost 3 bases, V lost 6 bases, and 6 bases had no gene match. Germline CDR1 and CDR2: MNHNY and SVGAGI (reference sequence). CDR3 size: 15 residues. The CDR3 here is CASSLAGAGTDTQYF. CDR3 in DNA: TGTGCCAGCAGCCTAGCGGGAGCCGGGACAGATACGCAGTATTTT.

The genes are TRBV12-3 or TRBV12-4 and TRBJ1-1; D is unclear. This CDR3 comprises 12 residues. V lost 6 bases and J 3 bases, leaving 8 bases between the germline ends. The CDR3: CASSTPYTEAFF. In DNA form, the CDR3 reads TGTGCCAGCAGCACACCGTACACTGAAGCTTTCTTT.

The chain joins TRBV6-5 to TRBJ1-1; D uncertain. Between the trimmed V and J ends, which lost 6 bases and 1 base, there was a span of 9 bases. The CDR3 sequence is 13 residues long. CDR1 is MNHEY, CDR2 SVGAGI, per germline. CDR3 loop: CASRGRGNTEAFF. CDR3 DNA sequence: TGTGCCAGCAGGGGTCGGGGGAACACTGAAGCTTTCTTT.

The genes are TRBV2 and TRBJ2-7; D may be TRBD2 (6 bases). Germline V lookup: CDR1 SNHLY, CDR2 FYNNEI. Between the trimmed V and J ends, which lost 6 bases and 12 bases, there was a span of 18 bases. This CDR3 is 12 amino acids long. The CDR3 sequence: CASRGTSGRRYF. The CDR3 DNA reads TGTGCCAGCAGGGGGACTTCGGGAAGGCGGTACTTC.

The rearrangement uses TRBV5-1 and TRBJ1-1; TRBD1 matches 7 bases. V trimming: 2 bases; J trimming: 4 bases; junction bases outside the gene matches: 5. Per the germline V gene, CDR1 is SGHRS and CDR2 is YFSETQ. This CDR3 is built from 14 residues. The CDR3 protein is CASSLQGYGTEAFF. CDR3 coding DNA: TGCGCCAGCAGCTTACAGGGGTATGGCACTGAAGCTTTCTTT. The whole variable domain, remainder taken from reference TRBV5-1 and TRBJ1-1, is KAGVTQTPRYLIKTRGQQVTLSCSPISGHRSVSWYQQTPGQGLQFLFEYFSETQRNKGNFPGRFSGRQFSNSRSEMNVSTLELGDSALYLCASSLQGYGTEAFFGQGTRLTVV.

This chain joins TRBV19 and TRBJ2-5; 8 positions agree with TRBD1. Per germline, CDR1 LNHDA and CDR2 SQIVND (reference sequence). This CDR3 has 13 amino acids. Unmatched junction bases numbered 4, after V lost 3 bases and J lost 7 bases. In DNA, the CDR3 is TGTGCCAGTAGTATCGCAGGGGGCAGGACCCAGTACTTC. Protein sequence: CASSIAGGRTQYF.

CDR3 bases: TGTGCCAGCAGTCCACCCCCAACTAGCGGGCTCACCGGGGAGCTGTTTTTT. It is translated as CASSPPPTSGLTGELFF. The chain recombines TRBV3-1 (or the pseudogene TRBV3-2) with TRBJ2-2; 9 bases align to TRBD2. Germline CDR1 LGHDT, CDR2 YNNKEL (reference sequence). Trimming removed 6 bases from V and 4 bases from J; junction bases left unmatched: 12. CDR3 length: 17 amino acids.

The chain is built from TRBV4-2 and TRBJ2-5; 9 nucleotides match TRBD1. Germline V lookup: CDR1 LGHNA, CDR2 YNFKEQ. The V segment lost 4 bases and the J segment 1 base; nucleotides outside the gene matches: 4. The CDR3 is made up of 15 amino acids. DNA of the CDR3: TGTGCCAGCAGCCCGGCGGGACAGGGCCAAGAGACCCAGTACTTC. Its translation is CASSPAGQGQETQYF.

The chain links TRBV2 to TRBJ2-7, with D maybe TRBD1 (6 bases). The germline gives CDR1 SNHLY, CDR2 FYNNEI. Trimming took 1 base from V and 1 from J, leaving 8 bases between them. The CDR3 loop spans 14 amino acids. This CDR3 is CASSEEQGSYEQYF. The CDR3 DNA follows: TGTGCCAGCAGTGAAGAACAGGGATCCTACGAGCAGTACTTC. Filled out from reference TRBV2 and TRBJ2-7, the complete variable domain reads EPEVTQTPSHQVTQMGQEVILRCVPISNHLYFYWYRQILGQKVEFLVSFYNNEISEKSEIFDDQFSVERPDGSNFTLKIRSTKLEDSAMYFCASSEEQGSYEQYFGPGTRLTVT.

This clone was seen once. The chain joins TRBV2 to TRBJ1-3; the D is unclear. Germline V gene data show CDR1 as SNHLY and CDR2 as FYNNEI. The CDR3 is 13 amino acids. V was clipped by 8 bases and J by 0 bases, with 8 bases between them. CDR3 amino acids: CASAGLSGNTIYF. The DNA for the CDR3 is TGTGCCAGCGCGGGCCTCTCTGGAAACACCATATATTTT.

V gene TRBV19 combines with J gene TRBJ2-2; TRBD1 matches at 7 bases. Germline assignment: CDR1 LNHDA and CDR2 SQIVND (reference sequence). V shed 6 bases, J shed 0 bases, and the junction held 1 base outside the gene matches. This CDR3 is built from 14 residues. CDR3: CASRGTANTGELFF. Here the CDR3 DNA reads TGTGCCAGTAGGGGGACAGCGAACACCGGGGAGCTGTTTTTT.